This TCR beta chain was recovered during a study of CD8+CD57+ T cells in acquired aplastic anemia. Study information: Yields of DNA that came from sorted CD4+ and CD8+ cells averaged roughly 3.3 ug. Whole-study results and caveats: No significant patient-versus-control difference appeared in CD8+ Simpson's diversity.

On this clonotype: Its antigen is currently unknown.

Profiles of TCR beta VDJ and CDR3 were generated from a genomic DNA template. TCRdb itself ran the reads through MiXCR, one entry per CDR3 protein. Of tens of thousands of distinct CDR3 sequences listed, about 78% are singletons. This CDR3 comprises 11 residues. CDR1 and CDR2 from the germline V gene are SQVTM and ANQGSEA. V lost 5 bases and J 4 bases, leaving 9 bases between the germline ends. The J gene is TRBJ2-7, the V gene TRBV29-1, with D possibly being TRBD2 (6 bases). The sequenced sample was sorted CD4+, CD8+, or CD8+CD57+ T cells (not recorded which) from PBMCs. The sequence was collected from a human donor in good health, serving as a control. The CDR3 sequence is CSVSEGYEQYF. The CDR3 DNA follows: TGCAGCGTTTCGGAGGGGTACGAGCAGTACTTC.